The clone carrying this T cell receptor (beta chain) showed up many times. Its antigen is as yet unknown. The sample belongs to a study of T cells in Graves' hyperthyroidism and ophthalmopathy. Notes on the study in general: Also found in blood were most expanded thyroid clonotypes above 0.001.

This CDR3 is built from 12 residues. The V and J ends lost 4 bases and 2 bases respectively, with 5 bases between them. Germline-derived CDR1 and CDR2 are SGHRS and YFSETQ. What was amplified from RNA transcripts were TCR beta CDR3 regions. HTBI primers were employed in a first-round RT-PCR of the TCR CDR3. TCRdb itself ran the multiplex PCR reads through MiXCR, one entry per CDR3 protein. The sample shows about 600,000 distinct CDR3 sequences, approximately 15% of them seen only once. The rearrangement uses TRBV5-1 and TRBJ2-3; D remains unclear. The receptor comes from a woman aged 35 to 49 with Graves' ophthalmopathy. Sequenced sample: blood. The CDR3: CASSVNTDTQYF. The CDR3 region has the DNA TGCGCCAGCAGCGTAAACACAGATACGCAGTATTTT. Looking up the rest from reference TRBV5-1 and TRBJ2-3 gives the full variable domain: KAGVTQTPRYLIKTRGQQVTLSCSPISGHRSVSWYQQTPGQGLQFLFEYFSETQRNKGNFPGRFSGRQFSNSRSEMNVSTLELGDSALYLCASSVNTDTQYFGPGTRLTVL.